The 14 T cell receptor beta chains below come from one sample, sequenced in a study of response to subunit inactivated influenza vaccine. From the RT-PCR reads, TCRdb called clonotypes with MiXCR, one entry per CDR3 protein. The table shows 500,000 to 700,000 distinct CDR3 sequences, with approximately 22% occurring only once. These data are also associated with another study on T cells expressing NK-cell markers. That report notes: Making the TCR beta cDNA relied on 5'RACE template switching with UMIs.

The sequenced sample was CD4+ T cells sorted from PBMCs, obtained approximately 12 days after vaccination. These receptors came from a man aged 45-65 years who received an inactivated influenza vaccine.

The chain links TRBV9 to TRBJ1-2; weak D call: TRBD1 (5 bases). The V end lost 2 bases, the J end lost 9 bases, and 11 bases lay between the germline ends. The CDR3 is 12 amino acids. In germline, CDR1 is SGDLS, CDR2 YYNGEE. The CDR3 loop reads CASSVSGRRYTF. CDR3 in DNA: TGTGCCAGCAGCGTTTCGGGACGCCGCTACACCTTC.

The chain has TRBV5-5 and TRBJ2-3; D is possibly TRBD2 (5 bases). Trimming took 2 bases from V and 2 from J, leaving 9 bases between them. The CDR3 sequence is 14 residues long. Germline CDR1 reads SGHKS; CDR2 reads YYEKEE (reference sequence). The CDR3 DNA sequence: TGTGCCAGCAGCTTTCCGGGATCCACAGATACGCAGTATTTT. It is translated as CASSFPGSTDTQYF.

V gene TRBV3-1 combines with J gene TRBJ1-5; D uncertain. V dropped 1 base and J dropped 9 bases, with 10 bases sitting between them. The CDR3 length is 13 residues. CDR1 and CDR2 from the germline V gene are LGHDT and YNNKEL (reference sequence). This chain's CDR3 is CASSQGTASPQHF. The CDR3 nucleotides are TGTGCCAGCAGCCAAGGGACGGCATCGCCCCAGCATTTT.

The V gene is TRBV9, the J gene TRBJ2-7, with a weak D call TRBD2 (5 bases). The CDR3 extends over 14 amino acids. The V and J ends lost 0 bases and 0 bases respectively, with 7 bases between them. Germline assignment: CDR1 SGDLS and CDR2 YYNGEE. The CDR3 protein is CASSVVGSSYEQYF. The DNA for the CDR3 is TGTGCCAGCAGCGTAGTTGGGAGCTCCTACGAGCAGTACTTC. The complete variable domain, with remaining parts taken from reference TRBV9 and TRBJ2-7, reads DSGVTQTPKHLITATGQRVTLRCSPRSGDLSVYWYQQSLDQGLQFLIQYYNGEERAKGNILERFSAQQFPDLHSELNLSSLELGDSALYFCASSVVGSSYEQYFGPGTRLTVT.

CDR3 bases: TGCGCCAGCAGCCCGGGGATTTATAACAGCGGAGCGAAAGAGACCCAGTACTTC. Protein sequence: CASSPGIYNSGAKETQYF. J is TRBJ2-5 and V is TRBV5-1; tentative D call: TRBD2 (5 bases). Germline values: CDR1 SGHRS, CDR2 YFSETQ. The CDR3 runs 18 residues. The V gene lost 4 bases and the J gene lost 3 bases, with 25 bases spanning the gap. Full variable domain (remainder filled in from reference TRBV5-1 and TRBJ2-5): KAGVTQTPRYLIKTRGQQVTLSCSPISGHRSVSWYQQTPGQGLQFLFEYFSETQRNKGNFPGRFSGRQFSNSRSEMNVSTLELGDSALYLCASSPGIYNSGAKETQYFGPGTRLLVL.

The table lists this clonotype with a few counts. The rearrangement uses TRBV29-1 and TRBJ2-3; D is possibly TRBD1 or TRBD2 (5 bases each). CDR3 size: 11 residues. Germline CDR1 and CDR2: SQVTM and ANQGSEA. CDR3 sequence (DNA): TGCACCGTCAACGATGGGGGTACGCAGTATTTT. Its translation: CTVNDGGTQYF.

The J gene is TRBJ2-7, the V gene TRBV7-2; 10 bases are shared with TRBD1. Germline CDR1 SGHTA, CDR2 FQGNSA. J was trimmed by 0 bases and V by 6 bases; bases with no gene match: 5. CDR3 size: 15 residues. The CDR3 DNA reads TGTGCCAGCAGACCCGGGACAGGGGACTCCTACGAGCAGTACTTC. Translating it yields CASRPGTGDSYEQYF.

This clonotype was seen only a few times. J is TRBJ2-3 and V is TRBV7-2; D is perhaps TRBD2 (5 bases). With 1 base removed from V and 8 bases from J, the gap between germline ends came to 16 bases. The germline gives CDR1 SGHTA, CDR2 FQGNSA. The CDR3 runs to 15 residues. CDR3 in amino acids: CASSLVSGVVRTQYF. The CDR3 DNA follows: TGTGCCAGCAGCTTAGTATCCGGGGTGGTACGTACGCAGTATTTT.

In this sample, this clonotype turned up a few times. CDR3 protein: CASSPTSGNTIYF. The CDR3 region has the DNA TGTGCCAGCTCACCAACCTCTGGAAACACCATATATTTT. The chain joins TRBV18 to TRBJ1-3; D is ambiguous. Trimming removed 2 bases from V and 0 bases from J, with 2 bases in between. This CDR3 region has 13 residues. Germline V gives CDR1 KGHSH, CDR2 LQKENI.

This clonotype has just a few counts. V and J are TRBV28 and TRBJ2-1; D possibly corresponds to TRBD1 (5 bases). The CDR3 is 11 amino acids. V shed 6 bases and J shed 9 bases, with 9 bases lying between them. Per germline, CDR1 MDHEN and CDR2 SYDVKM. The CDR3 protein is CASRAQGEQFF. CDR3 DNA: TGTGCCAGCAGAGCCCAGGGTGAGCAGTTCTTC. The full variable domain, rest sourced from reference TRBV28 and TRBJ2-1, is DVKVTQSSRYLVKRTGEKVFLECVQDMDHENMFWYRQDPGLGLRLIYFSYDVKMKEKGDIPEGYSVSREKKERFSLILESASTNQTSMYLCASRAQGEQFFGPGTRLTVL.

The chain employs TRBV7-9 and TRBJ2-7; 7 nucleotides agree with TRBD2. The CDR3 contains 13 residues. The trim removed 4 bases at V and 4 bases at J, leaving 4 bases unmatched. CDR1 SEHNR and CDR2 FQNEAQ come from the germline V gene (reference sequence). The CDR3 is CASSSSGKYEQYF. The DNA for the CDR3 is TGTGCCAGCAGCTCAAGCGGGAAATACGAGCAGTACTTC.

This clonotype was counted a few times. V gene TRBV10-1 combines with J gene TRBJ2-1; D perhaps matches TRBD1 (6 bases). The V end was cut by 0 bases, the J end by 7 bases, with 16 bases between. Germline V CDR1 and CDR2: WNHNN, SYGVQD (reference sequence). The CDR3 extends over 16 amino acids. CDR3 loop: CASSESLIVGANEQFF. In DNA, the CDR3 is TGCGCCAGCAGTGAGTCTCTAATCGTGGGGGCAAATGAGCAGTTCTTC.

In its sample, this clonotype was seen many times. The CDR3 DNA reads as TGTGCCAGCAGCCCCCGACAGGGAACCTACGAGCAGTACTTC. It specifies CASSPRQGTYEQYF. This sequence joins TRBV7-2 and TRBJ2-7; 7 nucleotides match TRBD1. Germline V gene lookup returns CDR1 SGHTA and CDR2 FQGNSA. The V and J ends lost 5 bases and 2 bases, in that order; junction bases with no gene match: 6. The CDR3 has 14 amino acids.

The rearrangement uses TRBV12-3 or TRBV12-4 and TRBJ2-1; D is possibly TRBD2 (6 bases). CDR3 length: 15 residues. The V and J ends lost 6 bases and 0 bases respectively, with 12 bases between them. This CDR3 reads CASSPDGSSYNEQFF. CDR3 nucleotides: TGTGCCAGCAGCCCCGACGGGAGCTCCTACAATGAGCAGTTCTTC.